A selection of T cell receptor beta chains follows, all from one sample in a study of response to subunit inactivated influenza vaccine. Each CDR3 protein is one row after TCRdb ran MiXCR on the RT-PCR reads. The profile covers hundreds of thousands of distinct CDR3 sequences, with about 18% appearing a single time and about a tenth taken by the ten largest. This sample comprised PBMCs from blood, obtained 4 to 6 days after vaccination. The receptor set was obtained from a man in his fifties or sixties who received an inactivated influenza vaccine. CDR3s include the opening cysteine and the closing phenylalanine or tryptophan. The order of the fields is J gene, clone size, V gene, D gene, CDR3 DNA, CDR3 protein. A D gene is named only where the DNA matches it firmly. A clone size is listed for some rows: how often the clone was seen (once, few, many), or a class if it is expanded.

>TRBJ1-2|many|TRBV9|TRBD1
TGTGCCAGCAGTAGACAGGGACTGAACTATGGCTACACCTTC
CASSRQGLNYGYTF
>TRBJ1-2|few|TRBV5-4|TRBD1
TGTGCCAGCAGCTTTCTCAGGGGGGAGAACTATGGCTACACCTTC
CASSFLRGENYGYTF
>TRBJ1-4|NA|TRBV20-1|NA
TGCAGTGCTAGCAGGGGTGAAAATGAAAAACTGTTTTTT
CSASRGENEKLFF
>TRBJ2-7|NA|TRBV5-6|TRBD1
TGTGCCAGCAGCCCCGGGACAGGGTATTGGGAGCAGTACTTC
CASSPGTGYWEQYF
>TRBJ2-7|NA|TRBV12-3/TRBV12-4|TRBD2
TGTGCCAGCAGTTTAAGGCTAGCGGGAGGGCCGTCCGAGCAGTACTTC
CASSLRLAGGPSEQYF
>TRBJ1-6|NA|TRBV27|NA
TGTGCCAGCACGTTCGGGTATGGTGATTCACCCCTCCACTTT
CASTFGYGDSPLHF
>TRBJ2-3|NA|TRBV9|TRBD1
TGTGCCAGCAGCTCCCGGACAGGGGTAGGCACAGATACGCAGTATTTT
CASSSRTGVGTDTQYF
>TRBJ2-5|NA|TRBV20-1|NA
TGCAGTGCTAGACCCATTCGACGGGACCAAGAGACCCAGTACTTC
CSARPIRRDQETQYF
>TRBJ2-7|NA|TRBV7-2|NA
TGTGCCAGCAGCTCACCCGGGTTTCGCGAGCAGTACTTC
CASSSPGFREQYF
>TRBJ2-5|NA|TRBV7-9|NA
TGTGCCAGCAGGTACACCTCGGGAGAGACCCAGTACTTC
CASRYTSGETQYF
>TRBJ2-1|many|TRBV10-3|TRBD1
TGTGCCATCAGTGACTTAGGGGGCCCCCTCAATGAGCAGTTCTTC
CAISDLGGPLNEQFF
>TRBJ2-1|few|TRBV2|NA
TGTGCCAGCATTCGACTGGGGACCCACCCGCAGGTCTTC
CASIRLGTHPQVF
>TRBJ2-7|NA|TRBV27|NA
TGTGCCAGCAGTTTATTGTACGGATCCTACGAGCAGTACTTC
CASSLLYGSYEQYF
>TRBJ1-4|NA|TRBV20-1|NA
TGCAGTGCTAGAGATCTACAGGGAACGGAAAAACTGTTTTTT
CSARDLQGTEKLFF
>TRBJ2-1|few|TRBV12-3/TRBV12-4|NA
TGTGCCAGCAGTTTTGCCACCTACAATGAGCAGTTCTTC
CASSFATYNEQFF
>TRBJ2-3|NA|TRBV6-1|TRBD2
TGTGCCAGCAGTGACCTCGGGGGGGTCGGAGATACGCAGTATTTT
CASSDLGGVGDTQYF
>TRBJ2-2|many|TRBV5-1|TRBD1
TGCGCCAGCAGCTGGACAGGGGGAAACACCGGGGAGCTGTTTTTT
CASSWTGGNTGELFF
>TRBJ2-7|few|TRBV5-1|NA
TGCGCCAGCAGCTTACTACGGAAAGGCCGTTTCGAGCAGTACTTC
CASSLLRKGRFEQYF
>TRBJ2-3|NA|TRBV4-3|NA
TGCGCCAGCAGCCAAATAGGGGCCGGAGATACGCAGTATTTT
CASSQIGAGDTQYF
>TRBJ1-2|once|TRBV28|TRBD1
TGTGCCAGCAGTTCCACAGGGGCGCGGTACTATGGCTATACCTTC
CASSSTGARYYGYTF
>TRBJ2-5|NA|TRBV20-1|TRBD2
TGCAGTGCTAGTTGGGGACTAGCGGAAGAGACCCAGTACTTC
CSASWGLAEETQYF
>TRBJ1-5|NA|TRBV6-2/TRBV6-3|NA
TGTGCCAGCAACCCAAGCAGGGATATCAATCAGCCCCAGCATTTT
CASNPSRDINQPQHF
>TRBJ1-6|NA|TRBV4-3|NA
TGCGCCAGCAGCCAAGGGGCAGAAGGCTCACCCCTCCACTTT
CASSQGAEGSPLHF
>TRBJ2-2|NA|TRBV7-8|NA
TGTGCCAGCAGCTTAGCGAGGGTTCACACCGGGGAGCTGTTTTTT
CASSLARVHTGELFF
>TRBJ2-7|NA|TRBV28|TRBD1
TGTGCCAGCAAGGGACCGGGACAGGGCTACGAGCAGTACTTC
CASKGPGQGYEQYF
>TRBJ2-2|few|TRBV29-1|TRBD1
TGCAGCGTTGAGGACAGGGAATCCCCCGGGGAGCTGTTTTTT
CSVEDRESPGELFF
>TRBJ2-1|NA|TRBV7-2|NA
TGTGCCAGCAGCCCCCACTTGATTGAGCAGTTCTTC
CASSPHLIEQFF
>TRBJ2-7|once|TRBV6-2/TRBV6-3|NA
TGTGCCAGCAGGGAGGCTACCTACGAGCAGTACTTC
CASREATYEQYF
>TRBJ2-1|NA|TRBV20-1|NA
TGCAGTGCTAGCCCCCAACAGGGGGGGGGTGAGCAGTTCTTC
CSASPQQGGGEQFF
>TRBJ2-1|few|TRBV7-9|NA
TGTGCCAGCAGCTCCCGACAAGAGCAGTTCTTC
CASSSRQEQFF
>TRBJ2-1|NA|TRBV20-1|TRBD2
TGCAGTGCTCGACTAGCGGGAGGAAGGGAGCAGTTCTTC
CSARLAGGREQFF
>TRBJ2-7|NA|TRBV20-1|NA
TGCAGTGCCCCAGGCCGCATAGGGCCCTCCTACGAGCAGTACTTC
CSAPGRIGPSYEQYF
>TRBJ1-6|NA|TRBV7-3|TRBD1
TGTGCCAGCAGCTCGGGACAGCATTCACCCCTCCACTTT
CASSSGQHSPLHF
>TRBJ2-3|few|TRBV7-3|TRBD2
TGTGCCAGCAGCTTAAGGGCCAGGGTAGCGGGAGCCGTCACAGATACGCAGTATTTT
CASSLRARVAGAVTDTQYF
>TRBJ2-3|NA|TRBV9|TRBD1
TGTGCCAGCAGCAAGGGACAGGCTGCGAGAGCAGATACGCAGTATTTT
CASSKGQAARADTQYF
>TRBJ2-3|NA|TRBV29-1|NA
TGCAGCGTCATGCGCGAGCGGAGTTTGGGTACGCAGTATTTT
CSVMRERSLGTQYF
>TRBJ2-3|many|TRBV29-1|NA
TGCAGCGTTGTAGGTCTTCCGCTGGGAACAGATACGCAGTATTTT
CSVVGLPLGTDTQYF
>TRBJ2-3|few|TRBV28|TRBD1
TGTGCCAGCAGTCCCCGGGACAGGCTCACAGATACGCAGTATTTT
CASSPRDRLTDTQYF
>TRBJ2-1|NA|TRBV24-1|NA
TGTGCCACCAGTGATTTCCGGACAGCGGGACAGCAGTTCTTC
CATSDFRTAGQQFF
>TRBJ1-2|NA|TRBV20-1|TRBD1
TGCAGTGCTAGAGATAGGGACAGGGCTAACTATGGCTACACCTTC
CSARDRDRANYGYTF
>TRBJ2-2|NA|TRBV12-3/TRBV12-4|TRBD2
TGTGCCAGCGCACGGCTAGCGGGAGAGAACACCGGGGAGCTGTTTTTT
CASARLAGENTGELFF
>TRBJ2-1|few|TRBV29-1|TRBD2
TGCAGCGTTGATTCCGGGGGGGCCTCCTACAATGAGCAGTTCTTC
CSVDSGGASYNEQFF
>TRBJ2-7|NA|TRBV12-3/TRBV12-4|NA
TGTGCCAGCAGTCCAGCTCCAGGACAGGGAGGGCACTCCTACGAGCAGTACTTC
CASSPAPGQGGHSYEQYF
>TRBJ1-1|NA|TRBV7-3|NA
TGTGCCAGCAGCTTATTTCCAGGGAATGAAGCTTTCTTT
CASSLFPGNEAFF
>TRBJ2-1|NA|TRBV20-1|NA
TGCAGTGCTAGAGTAGCGGTTTCCTACAATGAGCAGTTCTTC
CSARVAVSYNEQFF
>TRBJ1-2|few|TRBV12-3/TRBV12-4|NA
TGTGCCAGCATGCAGGGGTGGGGTGGCTACACCTTC
CASMQGWGGYTF
>TRBJ2-1|few|TRBV7-2|NA
TGTGCCAGCAGCCAAAACTCGAATGAGCAGTTCTTC
CASSQNSNEQFF
>TRBJ2-7|NA|TRBV4-3|NA
TGCGCCAGCAGCCAAGAGGGATACTCCTACGAGCAGTACTTC
CASSQEGYSYEQYF
>TRBJ1-5|many|TRBV28|NA
TGCGCCAGCAGCGCGGACAGTAATCAGCCCCAGCATTTT
CASSADSNQPQHF
>TRBJ2-5|NA|TRBV5-6|NA
TGTGCCAGCAGCTTGGACCGACAACAGGGTAAAGAGACCCAGTACTTC
CASSLDRQQGKETQYF
>TRBJ1-2|few|TRBV12-3/TRBV12-4|TRBD1
TGTGCCAGCAACAACAGGGGGCGGTTTGGCTACACCTTC
CASNNRGRFGYTF
>TRBJ2-1|NA|TRBV12-3/TRBV12-4|NA
TGTGCCAGCAGTTTCCGGGGACTGCCCACCTTTAGCTCCTACAATGAGCAGTTCTTC
CASSFRGLPTFSSYNEQFF
>TRBJ1-1|many|TRBV12-3/TRBV12-4|NA
TGTGCCAGCAGTTTAGAAACAAGTAACACTGAAGCTTTCTTT
CASSLETSNTEAFF
>TRBJ2-6|NA|TRBV7-9|NA
TGTGCCAGCAGCTCCCCGAGAGGCTCTGGGGCCAACGTCCTGACTTTC
CASSSPRGSGANVLTF
>TRBJ2-3|few|TRBV14|TRBD2
TGTGCCAGCAGCCAAGGGTTCACTAGCGGGAGAGGCGGCACAGATACGCAGTATTTT
CASSQGFTSGRGGTDTQYF